This TCR beta chain stems from a study of blood T cells in healthy people across ages. A sample-barcoded 5' primer and a J-beta primer mix were used in a second PCR of roughly 7 to 11 cycles. TCRdb ran MiXCR on the 5' RACE reads and lists one entry per CDR3 protein. The table includes about 540,000 distinct CDR3 sequences, approximately 25% detected once. Individuals who donated were healthy Caucasians from Russia aged roughly 6 to 100. Per germline, CDR1 ENHRY and CDR2 SYGVKD. This CDR3 contains 15 residues. Trimming pared 0 bases from V and 3 bases from J, leaving 11 bases between. This clonotype was observed a few times. Its antigen is currently unknown. Study-wide results and limits: Naive CD4+ cell counts and diversity both ran higher in long-lived than in aged donors.

These sequences were also reported in another study, on T cells of mothers and their children. That source adds: Every mother supplied over 8 million TCR beta CDR3 reads and every child some 3 million.

The receptor comes from a boy younger than 18 in good health. This sequence joins TRBV10-3 and TRBJ1-1; D uncertain. Sequencing input: blood. The CDR3 DNA sequence: TGTGCCATCAGTGAGTCGGGTCCTCAGGACACTGAAGCTTTCTTT. This gives the protein CAISESGPQDTEAFF.